The 31 T cell receptor beta chains below all came from one sample that was sequenced in a study of T cell responses to AZD1222 COVID-19 vaccine (dated by TCRdb to 2020 to 2022). The time point label, read with the paper, signifies: baseline before first vaccination. The library relied on the immunoSEQ multiplex PCR assay. TCRdb holds this immuneACCESS table with in-frame rearrangements only. Some clones are missing; in checked studies, unresolved V genes explain under half, and the rest has no known cause. The sample profile shows under 150,000 clones; over 75% of them were found once. The top ten clones comprise over 2.5% of the sample. The sequencing here drew on peripheral blood, taken on day 0 of AZD1222 vaccination. Receptor source: an adult in good health.

V gene TRBV27 combines with J gene TRBJ1-2; a possible D gene is TRBD1 (5 bases). The CDR3 is 17 amino acids. V lost 2 bases and J 6 bases, leaving 22 bases between the germline ends. From germline, CDR1 is MNHEY and CDR2 SMNVEV (reference sequence). The CDR3 coding sequence is TGTGCCAGCAGTTTAAGTTGGCAGACCCTTAGCAGGGATGGCTACACCTTC. The encoded protein is CASSLSWQTLSRDGYTF.

The chain is built from TRBV6-1 and TRBJ2-7; 9 bases are a match to TRBD2. CDR3 length equals 15 residues. V lost 0 bases, J lost 0 bases, and 0 bases stayed unmatched. The germline V gene encodes CDR1 MNHNS and CDR2 SASEGT. CDR3 in DNA: TGTGCCAGCAGTGAAGCAGCGGGGGGCTCCTACGAGCAGTACTTC. It yields the protein CASSEAAGGSYEQYF.

The chain links TRBV28 to TRBJ2-5, with D uncertain. The CDR3 has 14 residues. Per the germline V gene, CDR1 is MDHEN and CDR2 is SYDVKM. Trimming pared 2 bases from V and 2 bases from J, leaving 9 bases between. CDR3 sequence reads: CASSLAGRQETQYF. For the CDR3, the DNA is TGTGCCAGCAGTTTAGCAGGCCGACAAGAGACCCAGTACTTC. The full variable domain, its missing parts supplied by reference TRBV28 and TRBJ2-5, is DVKVTQSSRYLVKRTGEKVFLECVQDMDHENMFWYRQDPGLGLRLIYFSYDVKMKEKGDIPEGYSVSREKKERFSLILESASTNQTSMYLCASSLAGRQETQYFGPGTRLLVL.

The chain carries TRBV6-5 and TRBJ1-1; D not resolved. Trimming removed 7 bases at V and 2 bases at J, with 17 bases between. Germline V CDR1 and CDR2: MNHEY, SVGAGI. This CDR3 spans 15 amino acids. CDR3 bases: TGTGCCAGCACAGAGCTGGCCGGGTATAACACTGAAGCTTTCTTT. Encoded protein: CASTELAGYNTEAFF.

The chain employs TRBV7-2 and TRBJ2-3, with D hard to call. Germline assignment: CDR1 SGHTA and CDR2 FQGNSA. Trimming left V 3 bases short and J 6 bases short, with 7 bases between. CDR3 length: 12 amino acids. CDR3 sequence reads: CASSFLGDTQYF. CDR3 bases: TGTGCCAGCAGCTTTCTGGGGGATACGCAGTATTTT.

This chain connects TRBV19 to TRBJ1-2; D gene uncertain. Germline values: CDR1 LNHDA, CDR2 SQIVND (reference sequence). Trimming removed 0 bases from V and 1 base from J, with 9 bases in between. There are 15 residues in the CDR3. The CDR3 DNA is TGTGCCAGTAGTATAGACCTGGTGGATAACTATGGCTACACCTTC. Translation: CASSIDLVDNYGYTF.

The chain recombines TRBV5-1 with TRBJ1-6; D might be TRBD1 (5 bases). The CDR3 sequence is 18 residues long. Trimming shortened V by 4 bases and J by 7 bases, and 24 bases separated the two germline ends. Looked up from germline, CDR1 is SGHRS and CDR2 is YFSETQ. The CDR3 sequence is CASSLGDGLDLLNSPLHF. The CDR3 DNA reads as TGCGCCAGCAGCCTCGGGGACGGACTGGACCTGTTGAATTCACCCCTCCACTTT.

The chain carries TRBV29-1 and TRBJ1-1; unclear D gene. The CDR3 extends over 10 amino acids. Germline CDR1 SQVTM, CDR2 ANQGSEA. V lost 4 bases to trimming and J lost 7 bases, with 7 bases between them. The CDR3 DNA follows: TGCAGCGTTGTGGACCGTGAAGCTTTCTTT. Protein sequence: CSVVDREAFF.

This rearrangement joins TRBV2 to TRBJ2-2, with 7 bases identical to TRBD1. Germline V gene sequence: CDR1 SNHLY, CDR2 FYNNEI. CDR3 size: 14 residues. After removal of 6 bases from V and 8 bases from J, the junction contained 9 bases not matched to a gene. The CDR3 DNA sequence: TGTGCCAGCAGGGTTCAGGGGGTCTCTGGGGAGCTGTTTTTT. Protein sequence: CASRVQGVSGELFF.

This chain uses TRBV5-1 with TRBJ1-6; D is possibly TRBD1 (6 bases). Trimming took off 4 bases at V and 6 bases at J, with 17 bases between the two ends. Germline values: CDR1 SGHRS, CDR2 YFSETQ. The CDR3 totals 16 residues. The CDR3 DNA is TGCGCCAGCAGCCTGGAGGGGGGCGCCTTTAATTCACCCCTCCACTTT. It translates to CASSLEGGAFNSPLHF. The full variable domain, completed using reference TRBV5-1 and TRBJ1-6, is KAGVTQTPRYLIKTRGQQVTLSCSPISGHRSVSWYQQTPGQGLQFLFEYFSETQRNKGNFPGRFSGRQFSNSRSEMNVSTLELGDSALYLCASSLEGGAFNSPLHFGNGTRLTVT.

The CDR3 DNA follows: TGTGCCTGGAGTGTACTATACGAGCAGTACTTC. Encoded protein: CAWSVLYEQYF. The chain employs TRBV30 and TRBJ2-7; no reliable D call. V lost 0 bases and J lost 4, with 4 bases in between. In germline, CDR1 is GTSNPN, CDR2 SVGIG (reference sequence). This CDR3 has 11 residues.

The V and J genes are TRBV5-1 and TRBJ1-6; 9 bases fit TRBD1. This CDR3 has 15 residues. Germline CDR1 reads SGHRS; CDR2 reads YFSETQ. V lost 3 bases, J lost 2 bases, and 0 bases stayed unmatched. The CDR3 DNA follows: TGCGCCAGCAGCTGGGACAGGGCCTATAATTCACCCCTCCACTTT. Its translation is CASSWDRAYNSPLHF.

The V and J genes are TRBV9 and TRBJ2-2; 10 bases align to TRBD1. The germline V gene has CDR1 SGDLS and CDR2 YYNGEE. Trimming at V came to 3 bases and at J to 3 bases, leaving 5 bases not matched to a gene. CDR3 length equals 16 residues. CDR3 DNA: TGTGCCAGCAGCGCTGAGGGGACAGGGGACACCGGGGAGCTGTTTTTT. This gives the protein CASSAEGTGDTGELFF.

The chain uses TRBV7-9 and TRBJ1-3; D is possibly TRBD1 (5 bases). Germline CDR1 reads SEHNR; CDR2 reads FQNEAQ (reference sequence). This CDR3 contains 17 residues. The V gene lost 1 base and the J gene lost 4 bases, with 17 bases spanning the gap. CDR3: CASSLVGAGPRGNTIYF. The DNA of the CDR3 is TGTGCCAGCAGCTTAGTAGGAGCGGGACCAAGGGGAAACACCATATATTTT. The full variable domain, completed using reference TRBV7-9 and TRBJ1-3, is DTGVSQNPRHKITKRGQNVTFRCDPISEHNRLYWYRQTLGQGPEFLTYFQNEAQLEKSRLLSDRFSAERPKGSFSTLEIQRTEQGDSAMYLCASSLVGAGPRGNTIYFGEGSWLTVV.

The chain couples TRBV10-3 to TRBJ1-1; D unclear. Looked up from germline, CDR1 is ENHRY and CDR2 is SYGVKD. V was clipped by 1 base and J by 5 bases, with 14 bases between them. The CDR3 spans 15 residues. This CDR3 is CAISEFQDGNTEAFF. CDR3 bases: TGTGCCATCAGTGAGTTTCAGGACGGGAATACTGAAGCTTTCTTT.

The CDR3, as DNA: TGTGCCAGCAGTTCTGGAGCCGGGACCCCAAGGGACGAGCAGTACTTC. This translates into CASSSGAGTPRDEQYF. This chain joins TRBV27 and TRBJ2-7, with D perhaps TRBD1 or TRBD2 (5 bases each). The CDR3 covers 16 residues. The germline V gene has CDR1 MNHEY and CDR2 SMNVEV (reference sequence). Trimming cost V 4 bases and J 5 bases, with 21 bases left between them.

V gene TRBV5-1 combines with J gene TRBJ2-7; a possible D gene is TRBD1 (5 bases). Germline CDR1 and CDR2: SGHRS and YFSETQ. Trimming took 1 base from V and 3 from J, leaving 8 bases between them. The CDR3 covers 13 residues. The DNA for the CDR3 is TGCGCCAGCAGCTTGTTAGGGGACTACGAGCAGTACTTC. Translating it yields CASSLLGDYEQYF.

This chain's CDR3 is CASSLGVPSYEQYF. CDR3 nucleotides: TGTGCCAGCAGCTTGGGGGTACCGTCCTACGAGCAGTACTTC. The genes are TRBV5-5 and TRBJ2-7; D is ambiguous. The CDR3 runs to 14 residues. The germline V and J ends were trimmed by 0 bases and 1 base, with 8 bases remaining between them. CDR1 and CDR2 (germline): SGHKS, YYEKEE (reference sequence).

A word on this clone: The same CDR3 arises from other DNA sequences in this sample as well. V is TRBV19 and J is TRBJ1-1; TRBD1 is a possible D gene (5 bases). This CDR3 region has 13 residues. V lost 3 bases, J lost 4 bases, and 9 bases lay in between. The germline gives CDR1 LNHDA, CDR2 SQIVND (reference sequence). The CDR3 nucleotides read TGTGCCAGTAGTATCGGAGGGGTCACTGAAGCTTTCTTT. Its protein is CASSIGGVTEAFF.

The chain links TRBV18 to TRBJ1-2; 9 bases fit TRBD1. CDR1 is KGHSH and CDR2 is LQKENI in the germline V gene. V shed 3 bases and J 2 bases; nucleotides not matched to a gene: 4. CDR3 length: 15 residues. This CDR3 reads CASSPAGQGNYGYTF. CDR3 bases: TGTGCCAGCTCACCCGCCGGACAGGGGAACTATGGCTACACCTTC.

The J gene is TRBJ1-5, the V gene TRBV5-5; no definite D call. This CDR3 comprises 14 residues. Germline loops: CDR1 SGHKS, CDR2 YYEKEE (reference sequence). Trimming removed 4 bases from V and 2 bases from J, with 10 bases in between. CDR3 DNA sequence: TGTGCCAGCAGCCCGTGGCAGGGCAATCAGCCCCAGCATTTT. Protein product: CASSPWQGNQPQHF.

The chain recombines TRBV9 with TRBJ1-1; unclear D gene. V was clipped by 0 bases and J by 3 bases, with 6 bases between them. CDR1 is SGDLS and CDR2 is YYNGEE in the germline V gene. The CDR3 runs to 13 residues. The CDR3 protein is CASSVERDTEAFF. The CDR3 bases are TGTGCCAGCAGCGTAGAACGGGACACTGAAGCTTTCTTT.

The CDR3 here is CASSLVRVREAYEQYF. The CDR3 bases are TGTGCCAGCAGCTTAGTAAGGGTCAGGGAGGCCTACGAGCAGTACTTC. The chain recombines TRBV7-2 with TRBJ2-7; TRBD2 is a possible D gene (6 bases). The V end lost 1 base, the J end lost 2 bases, and 15 bases lay between the germline ends. The germline CDR1 and CDR2 sequences are SGHTA and FQGNSA. The CDR3 consists of 16 residues.

The genes are TRBV19 and TRBJ2-7; 9 nucleotides agree with TRBD1. The V gene end was trimmed by 5 bases and the J gene end by 6 bases; junction bases not matched to a gene: 5. CDR3 size: 13 residues. Germline CDR1 is LNHDA and CDR2 is SQIVND (reference sequence). The CDR3 loop is CASSSLQGAEQYF. The CDR3 coding sequence is TGTGCCAGTAGTTCTTTACAGGGGGCCGAGCAGTACTTC.

This clone was found once. The chain employs TRBV11-2 and TRBJ1-4; no definite D call. This CDR3 has 19 residues. Deletions cut 1 base from V and 3 bases from J, with 21 bases between. CDR1 is SGHAT, CDR2 FQNNGV, per germline. Here the CDR3 DNA reads TGTGCCAGCAGCTTAGTGAGCCTGGAAATTTATCGGGCTAATGAAAAACTGTTTTTT. It codes for CASSLVSLEIYRANEKLFF.

A single count supports this clone. J is TRBJ1-2 and V is TRBV19; possibly TRBD1 for D (6 bases). Germline V gene data show CDR1 as LNHDA and CDR2 as SQIVND (reference sequence). The CDR3 consists of 15 residues. Trimming removed 1 base at V and 6 bases at J, with 15 bases between. In nucleotides, the CDR3 is TGTGCCAGTAGTATAGGCCCCGGGCAGGGGAATGGCTACACCTTC. It codes for CASSIGPGQGNGYTF.

This clone is a singleton in its sample. V and J are TRBV7-9 and TRBJ1-2; D is ambiguous. The CDR3 length is 16 residues. The germline CDR1 and CDR2 sequences are SEHNR and FQNEAQ (reference sequence). V lost 0 bases and J lost 4, with 15 bases in between. As DNA, the CDR3 is TGTGCCAGCAGCTTAGCGCGGGTAGGGCGAGCCTATGGCTACACCTTC. Residues: CASSLARVGRAYGYTF.

This chain joins TRBV5-1 and TRBJ1-5; 7 bases line up with TRBD1. This CDR3 comprises 15 residues. The trim removed 0 bases at V and 7 bases at J, leaving 7 bases unmatched. Germline values: CDR1 SGHRS, CDR2 YFSETQ. The CDR3 coding sequence is TGCGCCAGCAGCTTGGAGGCAGGGGGGCACCAGCCCCAGCATTTT. Translated: CASSLEAGGHQPQHF.

J is TRBJ2-2 and V is TRBV12-3 or TRBV12-4; unclear D gene. This CDR3 is built from 13 residues. V was cut by 6 bases and J by 6 bases, with 11 bases left in between. This CDR3 reads CASRLRSPGELFF. CDR3 in DNA: TGTGCCAGCAGACTCAGGTCGCCCGGGGAGCTGTTTTTT.

In nucleotides, the CDR3 is TGCGCCAGCAGTGAGTTGGGAGGCCAGCCCCAGCATTTT. It encodes CASSELGGQPQHF. The chain carries TRBV10-1 and TRBJ1-5, with D unclear. The CDR3 sequence is 13 residues long. The germline V and J ends were trimmed by 1 base and 7 bases, with 8 bases remaining between them. Germline V gives CDR1 WNHNN, CDR2 SYGVQD (reference sequence).

This chain links TRBV13 with TRBJ2-7; TRBD1 aligns across 10 bases. The CDR3 loop spans 15 amino acids. V was clipped by 5 bases and J by 3 bases; unmatched bases: 7. Per germline, CDR1 PRHDT and CDR2 FYEKMQ (reference sequence). CDR3: CASSPWDRGHYEQYF. For the CDR3, the DNA is TGTGCCAGCAGCCCCTGGGACAGGGGACACTACGAGCAGTACTTC.